The 24 T cell receptor beta chains below were found in one sample sequenced in a study of identical twins. Each CDR3 protein is one row after TCRdb ran MiXCR on the 5' RACE reads. Here the sample spans approximately 250,000 distinct CDR3 sequences, approximately 5.9% being singletons. In addition, the sample was reused for a study of T cells expressing NK-cell markers.

The material sequenced was CD8+ T cells sorted from blood. The receptors originated from a woman younger than 30 in good health.

The chain has TRBV6-2 or TRBV6-3 and TRBJ2-1; no definite D call. The germline V and J ends were trimmed by 7 bases and 7 bases, with 11 bases remaining between them. Germline V gene sequence: CDR1 MNHEY, CDR2 SVGEGT. The CDR3 covers 12 residues. The chain's CDR3 is CASTSDGNEQFF. The DNA of the CDR3 is TGTGCCAGCACTTCCGACGGGAATGAGCAGTTCTTC.

This chain connects TRBV29-1 to TRBJ1-2; maybe TRBD1 (6 bases). V was trimmed by 4 bases and J by 7 bases, leaving 19 bases between them. Germline lookup yields CDR1 SQVTM and CDR2 ANQGSEA. CDR3 size: 14 residues. The CDR3 region is CSVGLDAGDSGYTF. The CDR3 DNA follows: TGCAGCGTTGGATTGGACGCAGGGGACTCTGGCTACACCTTC.

This clonotype was observed a handful of times. The chain employs TRBV14 and TRBJ2-5, with 10 bases aligning to TRBD1. The CDR3 spans 18 residues. CDR1 is SGHDN, CDR2 FVKESK, per germline. The V segment lost 0 bases and the J segment 4 bases; nucleotides outside the gene matches: 11. CDR3 nucleotide sequence: TGTGCCAGCAGCCAAGAGCCGAGACAGGGGGCGTTCGGAGAGACCCAGTACTTC. This codes for CASSQEPRQGAFGETQYF.

This clonotype turned up a few times. The rearrangement joins TRBV7-2 to TRBJ2-2, with TRBD2 identical over 8 bases. The CDR3 contains 13 residues. CDR1 and CDR2 (germline): SGHTA, FQGNSA. The trim removed 7 bases at V and 7 bases at J, leaving 5 bases unmatched. The CDR3 region has the DNA TGTGCCAGCACAGATCGGGGGGGCGGGGAGCTGTTTTTT. Amino acid sequence: CASTDRGGGELFF.

This clonotype was counted many times. This chain links TRBV3-1 with TRBJ1-1, with D possibly being TRBD1 (5 bases). Per the germline V gene, CDR1 is LGHDT and CDR2 is YNNKEL (reference sequence). The germline V and J ends were trimmed by 4 bases and 0 bases, with 9 bases remaining between them. The CDR3 is made up of 14 amino acids. CDR3 sequence reads: CASSLTAMNTEAFF. The CDR3 DNA reads TGTGCCAGCAGCCTGACAGCTATGAACACTGAAGCTTTCTTT.

This clonotype was counted ten times or more. J is TRBJ1-1 and V is TRBV4-3, with unresolved D. Germline V lookup: CDR1 LGHNA, CDR2 YSLEER. V shed 3 bases and J shed 0 bases, with 8 bases lying between them. This CDR3 contains 14 residues. This CDR3 reads CASSHDTLNTEAFF. In DNA form, the CDR3 reads TGCGCCAGCAGCCATGATACCTTGAACACTGAAGCTTTCTTT.

This clonotype was seen a few times. The chain recombines TRBV7-9 with TRBJ2-5; D not resolved. The CDR3 extends over 13 amino acids. Trimming took 1 base from V and 5 from J, leaving 8 bases between them. CDR1 is SEHNR, CDR2 FQNEAQ, per germline (reference sequence). CDR3 DNA sequence: TGTGCCAGCAGCTTAGGGGCTGAGGAGACCCAGTACTTC. It specifies CASSLGAEETQYF.

This clonotype was counted a few times. The rearrangement joins TRBV12-3 or TRBV12-4 to TRBJ1-2; 8 positions match TRBD1. The ends lost 6 bases at V and 4 bases at J; junction bases unmatched: 10. The CDR3 totals 15 residues. The CDR3 protein is CASSPTGGRGYGYTF. In DNA form, the CDR3 reads TGTGCCAGCAGCCCAACAGGGGGGCGCGGCTATGGCTACACCTTC.

This clonotype was counted a few times. The rearrangement joins TRBV7-8 to TRBJ1-1; tentative D call: TRBD1 (5 bases). CDR3 length: 13 amino acids. V shed 6 bases and J shed 0 bases, with 8 bases lying between them. Germline V gives CDR1 SGHVS, CDR2 FQNEAQ. CDR3: CASRRGVNTEAFF. As DNA, the CDR3 is TGTGCCAGCAGAAGAGGGGTGAACACTGAAGCTTTCTTT. The variable domain in full, completed from reference TRBV7-8 and TRBJ1-1, reads GAGVSQSPRYKVAKRGQDVALRCDPISGHVSLFWYQQALGQGPEFLTYFQNEAQLDKSGLPSDRFFAERPEGSVSTLKIQRTQQEDSAVYLCASRRGVNTEAFFGQGTRLTVV.

The chain is built from TRBV12-3 or TRBV12-4 and TRBJ1-5; 9 bases line up with TRBD1. The V gene end was trimmed by 3 bases and the J gene end by 7 bases; junction bases not matched to a gene: 7. This CDR3 comprises 15 residues. The CDR3 region has the DNA TGTGCCAGCAGTTTCGGGACAGGGCTTTTACAGCCCCAGCATTTT. Its translation: CASSFGTGLLQPQHF.

This clonotype was counted at least ten times. V is TRBV10-1 and J is TRBJ2-3; 7 bases fit TRBD2. The length of the CDR3 is 12 residues. Trimming removed 8 bases from V and 4 bases from J; junction bases left unmatched: 3. CDR1 and CDR2 (germline): WNHNN, SYGVQD (reference sequence). CDR3 residues: CASPRGADTQYF. The CDR3 DNA follows: TGCGCCAGCCCCCGGGGGGCAGATACGCAGTATTTT.

This clonotype was counted between two and nine times. The chain links TRBV27 to TRBJ2-3, with TRBD2 identical over 9 bases. The CDR3 is 16 amino acids. Germline trimming cut 1 base from V and 5 bases from J; bases unmatched to any gene: 7. Germline lookup yields CDR1 MNHEY and CDR2 SMNVEV (reference sequence). The CDR3, as DNA: TGTGCCAGCAGTTTATTAGGCGGGAGGGCCGTAGATACGCAGTATTTT. It codes for CASSLLGGRAVDTQYF.

In its sample, this clonotype was seen many times. The J gene is TRBJ2-1, the V gene TRBV29-1; D not resolved. V lost 7 bases and J lost 9, with 10 bases in between. CDR3 length: 10 residues. Germline V gene lookup returns CDR1 SQVTM and CDR2 ANQGSEA. The CDR3 nucleotides read TGCAGCGCGTCGGATGGTGAGCAGTTCTTC. Translated, it gives CSASDGEQFF.

The table lists this clonotype with many counts. The chain employs TRBV5-6 and TRBJ1-1; D is uncertain. Deletions cut 0 bases from V and 6 bases from J, with 6 bases between. The CDR3 is 12 amino acids. The germline V gene has CDR1 SGHDT and CDR2 YYEEEE. CDR3 residues: CASSLGASEAFF. Written as DNA, the CDR3 is TGTGCCAGCAGCTTGGGGGCATCTGAAGCTTTCTTT.

The chain employs TRBV5-5 and TRBJ2-3; D not resolved. V lost 0 bases and J 5 bases, leaving 7 bases between the germline ends. The length of the CDR3 is 13 residues. Germline values: CDR1 SGHKS, CDR2 YYEKEE (reference sequence). The CDR3 DNA reads as TGTGCCAGCAGCTTGGTTGAATTAGATACGCAGTATTTT. It translates to CASSLVELDTQYF.

V usage is TRBV11-3 and J usage is TRBJ2-5; 7 nucleotides align to TRBD1. CDR3 size: 16 residues. Losses at the gene ends were 4 bases for V and 2 bases for J; bases not matched to a gene: 10. Germline V gene data show CDR1 as SGHNT and CDR2 as YENEEA. CDR3: CASSSSRDSQQETQYF. The CDR3 region has the DNA TGTGCCAGCAGCTCCAGTCGGGACAGTCAACAAGAGACCCAGTACTTC.

At least ten counts were recorded for this clonotype. V is TRBV20-1 and J is TRBJ2-7; D is undetermined. Germline-derived CDR1 and CDR2 are DFQATT and SNEGSKA (reference sequence). V dropped 0 bases and J dropped 0 bases, with 9 bases sitting between them. This CDR3 comprises 14 residues. CDR3 nucleotides: TGCAGTGCTAGAGATTGGCAGAGCTCCTACGAGCAGTACTTC. The encoded protein is CSARDWQSSYEQYF.

In regard to this clonotype: A much larger clone differs from this one at a single base, so this may be a read error. The chain combines TRBV7-8 with TRBJ2-1; D ambiguous. Germline V CDR1 and CDR2: SGHVS, FQNEAQ. CDR3 length: 11 residues. The CDR3 DNA is TGTGCCAGCAGCTTTAGCTATGAGCGGTTCTTC. This codes for CASSFSYERFF.

This clonotype was seen a few times. The gene calls are TRBV29-1 and TRBJ2-7, with 8 bases lining up with TRBD2. The trim removed 4 bases at V and 1 base at J, leaving 6 bases unmatched. The CDR3 has 14 amino acids. Germline CDR1 is SQVTM and CDR2 is ANQGSEA. This CDR3 reads CSVAGGGKSYEQYF. The CDR3 coding sequence is TGCAGCGTTGCAGGCGGGGGGAAATCCTACGAGCAGTACTTC.

The chain recombines TRBV6-1 with TRBJ2-2; 9 bases match TRBD1. CDR1 is MNHNS and CDR2 is SASEGT in the germline V gene. The CDR3 is 15 amino acids. V dropped 1 base and J dropped 5; count of bases not matched to a gene: 2. CDR3 region: CASSEGTGATGELFF. CDR3 nucleotide sequence: TGTGCCAGCAGTGAAGGGACAGGGGCTACCGGGGAGCTGTTTTTT.

Only a few counts were recorded for this clonotype. V usage is TRBV7-9 and J usage is TRBJ1-4; D not resolved. V was pared by 2 bases and J by 3 bases, with 10 bases between. The CDR3 totals 15 residues. Per germline, CDR1 SEHNR and CDR2 FQNEAQ (reference sequence). CDR3 residues: CASSLSRQANEKLFF. CDR3 sequence (DNA): TGTGCCAGCAGCTTAAGTCGCCAGGCTAATGAAAAACTGTTTTTT.

The CDR3 bases are TGTGCCAGCAGTTACCGTGCATCCGGGGGGGTCAACAATGAGCAGTTCTTC. Amino acid sequence: CASSYRASGGVNNEQFF. This sequence joins TRBV6-5 and TRBJ2-1, with 8 bases aligning to TRBD2. There are 17 residues in the CDR3. Germline V gene data show CDR1 as MNHEY and CDR2 as SVGAGI. J lost 5 bases, V lost 2 bases, and 11 bases had no gene match.

This clonotype was picked up many times. The J gene is TRBJ2-1, the V gene TRBV12-3 or TRBV12-4; 13 bases are shared with TRBD2. The length of the CDR3 is 16 residues. Germline trimming cut 0 bases from V and 6 bases from J; bases unmatched to any gene: 2. CDR3: CASSLARTSGSNEQFF. CDR3 in DNA: TGTGCCAGCAGTTTAGCAAGGACTAGCGGGAGCAATGAGCAGTTCTTC.

The chain recombines TRBV27 with TRBJ1-5; 10 bases align to TRBD1. The CDR3 consists of 15 residues. Germline V gene lookup returns CDR1 MNHEY and CDR2 SMNVEV (reference sequence). After removal of 2 bases from V and 2 bases from J, the junction contained 0 bases not matched to a gene. Written as DNA, the CDR3 is TGTGCCAGCAGTTTAGACAGGGGGCGCAATCAGCCCCAGCATTTT. It specifies CASSLDRGRNQPQHF.